The 13 T cell receptor beta chains below all came from one sample that was sequenced in a study of cytomegalovirus exposure and HLA in healthy donors. The protocol was immunoSEQ multiplex PCR, while the TCRdb copy is restricted to in-frame clones and leaves out a portion. Among around 400,000 clones, 86% were seen once, and the ten largest hold over 0.75%. Sequenced sample: PBMCs. Receptors originate from a young woman in good health and CMV-seronegative.

The V gene is TRBV6-1, the J gene TRBJ1-1; D perhaps matches TRBD1 (6 bases). The CDR3 is made up of 13 amino acids. Germline lookup yields CDR1 MNHNS and CDR2 SASEGT. V was shortened by 4 bases and J by 1 base, with 7 bases between the two germline ends. This CDR3 is CASSVQGNTEAFF. CDR3 coding DNA: TGTGCCAGCAGTGTACAGGGGAACACTGAAGCTTTCTTT.

V usage is TRBV28 and J usage is TRBJ1-1, with a possible D match to TRBD1 (5 bases). Germline values: CDR1 MDHEN, CDR2 SYDVKM. V shed 2 bases and J shed 8 bases, with 9 bases lying between them. This CDR3 spans 12 amino acids. The CDR3 DNA reads TGTGCCAGCAGTTTAACGGCAGGGGAAGCTTTCTTT. It codes for CASSLTAGEAFF.

This chain links TRBV28 with TRBJ1-1; TRBD1 agrees at 7 bases. The germline CDR1 and CDR2 sequences are MDHEN and SYDVKM. Unmatched junction bases numbered 6, after V lost 8 bases and J lost 0 bases. This CDR3 region has 14 residues. This CDR3 is CASQETGMNTEAFF. The CDR3 DNA is TGTGCCAGCCAAGAGACAGGGATGAACACTGAAGCTTTCTTT.

This chain uses TRBV28 with TRBJ1-2; D is possibly TRBD1 (6 bases). The CDR3 has 15 amino acids. The V and J ends lost 4 bases and 4 bases respectively, with 16 bases between them. The V gene's germline CDR1 is MDHEN and CDR2 SYDVKM. In DNA form, the CDR3 reads TGTGCCAGCAGTTCCTCAGGACAAGGGGGCTATGGCTACACCTTC. Residues: CASSSSGQGGYGYTF.

The rearrangement joins TRBV5-6 to TRBJ2-7, with 8 bases fitting TRBD2. Germline CDR1 and CDR2: SGHDT and YYEEEE. V dropped 7 bases and J dropped 2; count of bases not matched to a gene: 14. The CDR3 spans 16 residues. CDR3 sequence: CASSRAGGLRTYEQYF. In DNA form, the CDR3 reads TGTGCCAGCTCCCGGGCGGGGGGTCTTCGAACCTACGAGCAGTACTTC.

This rearrangement joins TRBV28 to TRBJ2-1; D ambiguous. The CDR3 is 15 residues long. V lost 7 bases to trimming and J lost 4 bases, with 17 bases between them. CDR1 and CDR2 from the germline V gene are MDHEN and SYDVKM. The CDR3 DNA reads as TGTGCCAGCATCCCTACGGGTGTGATATACAATGAGCAGTTCTTC. Encoded protein: CASIPTGVIYNEQFF.

The chain has TRBV15 and TRBJ2-2; 8 bases map to TRBD2. This CDR3 is 17 amino acids long. The germline V gene encodes CDR1 LNHNV and CDR2 YYDKDF (reference sequence). Unmatched junction bases numbered 9, after V lost 1 base and J lost 5 bases. The CDR3 is CATSRGLIAGFTGELFF. The CDR3 DNA is TGTGCCACCAGCAGAGGGTTGATAGCGGGATTTACCGGGGAGCTGTTTTTT.

The J gene is TRBJ2-7, the V gene TRBV28; D unclear. Trimming removed 5 bases at V and 7 bases at J, with 6 bases between. CDR3 length equals 10 residues. Germline V CDR1 and CDR2: MDHEN, SYDVKM. CDR3 DNA sequence: TGTGCCAGCAGTCATCTAGAGCAGTACTTC. Its protein product is CASSHLEQYF.

The chain couples TRBV19 to TRBJ2-1, with TRBD1 matching 8 bases. CDR3 length: 19 residues. In germline, CDR1 is LNHDA, CDR2 SQIVND (reference sequence). J was trimmed by 1 base and V by 5 bases; bases with no gene match: 16. CDR3 residues: CASSPDRGDGFRSYNEQFF. The CDR3 region has the DNA TGTGCCAGTAGTCCCGACAGGGGAGACGGCTTCAGGTCCTACAATGAGCAGTTCTTC. Filled out from reference TRBV19 and TRBJ2-1, the complete variable domain reads DGGITQSPKYLFRKEGQNVTLSCEQNLNHDAMYWYRQDPGQGLRLIYYSQIVNDFQKGDIAEGYSVSREKKESFPLTVTSAQKNPTAFYLCASSPDRGDGFRSYNEQFFGPGTRLTVL.

This chain joins TRBV10-1 and TRBJ2-7; a weak D match, TRBD1 (6 bases). Germline lookup yields CDR1 WNHNN and CDR2 SYGVQD (reference sequence). The CDR3 spans 13 residues. The ends were cut back, 0 bases at V and 12 bases at J, with 15 bases in the middle. CDR3 region: CASSESFGGPSYF. In DNA form, the CDR3 reads TGCGCCAGCAGTGAGTCGTTTGGGGGCCCGTCGTACTTC.

V gene TRBV6-5 combines with J gene TRBJ1-4; no firm D call. The germline V and J ends were trimmed by 0 bases and 14 bases, with 10 bases remaining between them. The germline CDR1 and CDR2 sequences are MNHEY and SVGAGI. The length of the CDR3 is 12 residues. CDR3 sequence (DNA): TGTGCCAGCAGTTACTCCGGACTTGAGCTGTTTTTT. It yields the protein CASSYSGLELFF.

This chain joins TRBV9 and TRBJ2-7, with 9 bases matching TRBD1. CDR3 size: 16 residues. V shed 3 bases, J shed 7 bases, and the junction held 14 bases outside the gene matches. CDR1 SGDLS and CDR2 YYNGEE come from the germline V gene. Here the CDR3 DNA reads TGTGCCAGCAGCGCTCCCCCGGGACAGGGCCTTTGGGAGCAGTACTTC. Protein sequence: CASSAPPGQGLWEQYF.

The chain recombines TRBV28 with TRBJ2-7; the D gene is possibly TRBD2 (6 bases). This CDR3 has 14 amino acids. Trimming removed 5 bases at V and 2 bases at J, with 13 bases between. CDR1 is MDHEN and CDR2 is SYDVKM in the germline V gene. CDR3 coding DNA: TGTGCCAGCAGTCCGGGGGACGGGACCTACGAGCAGTACTTC. Its translation is CASSPGDGTYEQYF. Looking up the rest from reference TRBV28 and TRBJ2-7 gives the full variable domain: DVKVTQSSRYLVKRTGEKVFLECVQDMDHENMFWYRQDPGLGLRLIYFSYDVKMKEKGDIPEGYSVSREKKERFSLILESASTNQTSMYLCASSPGDGTYEQYFGPGTRLTVT.